This TCR beta chain was sequenced for a study of OX40 agonist ivuxolimab in advanced cancers. Turning to the study itself: The patients received agonistic anti-OX40 (CD134) antibody ivuxolimab. Patients undergoing dose escalation presented with hepatocellular carcinoma, melanoma, renal cell or head and neck cancer.

Trimming took off 6 bases at V and 1 base at J, with 15 bases between the two ends. This CDR3 region has 15 residues. CDR1 and CDR2 (germline): PRHDT, FYEKMQ (reference sequence). This clone was seen a few times. Libraries were prepared by immunoSEQ multiplex PCR; TCRdb keeps only in-frame clonotypes and omits some of them. This table holds around 68,000 clones, about nine tenths found once. The receptor comes from an adult with an advanced solid tumor such as melanoma, head and neck, liver or kidney cancer. Sample: CD4+ or CD8+ T cells sorted from blood, taken in a trial of the OX40 agonist ivuxolimab. The chain uses TRBV13 and TRBJ2-5; tentative D call: TRBD2 (5 bases). CDR3 sequence reads: CASRARIAFQETQYF. The CDR3 DNA reads TGTGCCAGCAGGGCTCGAATAGCGTTCCAAGAGACCCAGTACTTC.